The 18 T cell receptor beta chains below come from one sample, sequenced in a study of T-cell memory formation after mild COVID-19. TCRdb reanalysed the 5' RACE reads using MiXCR and keeps one entry per CDR3 protein. This sample has roughly 400,000 distinct CDR3 sequences; roughly 18% occur once, and the top ten carry under 25%. The specimen sequenced was PBMCs or a T cell subset sorted from them (not recorded which). All receptors come from a man younger than 30 who had mild COVID-19 (a few samples of this study predate the infection). Cell type and time point are not known.

This clonotype was recorded at least ten times. The rearrangement links TRBV5-1 to TRBJ2-7; D possibly corresponds to TRBD1 (6 bases). This CDR3 is built from 14 residues. V was shortened by 3 bases and J by 2 bases, with 12 bases between the two germline ends. In germline, CDR1 is SGHRS, CDR2 YFSETQ. CDR3 sequence reads: CASSYLTGPYEQYF. CDR3 DNA: TGCGCCAGCAGCTATTTAACAGGGCCCTACGAGCAGTACTTC.

This clonotype has a handful of counts. This chain uses TRBV5-1 with TRBJ2-5; D gene unclear. V was cut by 0 bases and J by 0 bases, with 6 bases left in between. Germline values: CDR1 SGHRS, CDR2 YFSETQ. The CDR3 covers 14 residues. Written as DNA, the CDR3 is TGCGCCAGCAGCTTGGCGGCTTACCAAGAGACCCAGTACTTC. Its translation: CASSLAAYQETQYF.

The chain links TRBV5-1 to TRBJ2-2; 8 bases match TRBD1. Per germline, CDR1 SGHRS and CDR2 YFSETQ. This CDR3 is 15 amino acids long. J was trimmed by 7 bases and V by 0 bases; bases with no gene match: 5. CDR3 loop: CASSLGQGNLGELFF. In DNA, the CDR3 is TGCGCCAGCAGCTTGGGACAGGGGAATCTCGGGGAGCTGTTTTTT.

The chain combines TRBV4-1 with TRBJ1-1; 8 bases agree with TRBD1. This CDR3 has 15 residues. With V trimmed by 3 bases and J by 5 bases, 8 bases remained unmatched. Germline values: CDR1 MGHRA, CDR2 YSYEKL. CDR3 DNA: TGCGCCAGCAGCCACCGGGACAGGAAGGGTACTGAAGCTTTCTTT. Translation gives CASSHRDRKGTEAFF.

This clonotype was counted at least ten times. The chain recombines TRBV30 with TRBJ2-2, with D unclear. The V end lost 3 bases, the J end lost 5 bases, and 7 bases lay between the germline ends. This CDR3 contains 12 residues. Germline assignment: CDR1 GTSNPN and CDR2 SVGIG (reference sequence). CDR3 sequence: CAWSTPTGELFF. CDR3 DNA sequence: TGTGCCTGGAGCACTCCAACCGGGGAGCTGTTTTTT.

There are a few counts of this clonotype. The genes are TRBV6-2 or TRBV6-3 and TRBJ2-2, with D uncertain. The germline V and J ends were trimmed by 7 bases and 5 bases, with 14 bases remaining between them. The CDR3 runs to 14 residues. Germline CDR1 reads MNHEY; CDR2 reads SVGEGT. As DNA, the CDR3 is TGTGCCAGCATCCTACGACCCGGGACCGGGGAGCTGTTTTTT. Amino acid sequence: CASILRPGTGELFF.

The chain joins TRBV10-3 to TRBJ2-2; 11 bases are a match to TRBD2. After removal of 10 bases from V and 4 bases from J, the junction contained 11 bases not matched to a gene. Germline V gene sequence: CDR1 ENHRY, CDR2 SYGVKD. The CDR3 consists of 16 residues. The CDR3 protein is CATQVSGGASTGELFF. CDR3 bases: TGTGCCACCCAAGTTAGCGGGGGGGCCAGCACCGGGGAGCTGTTTTTT.

This clonotype showed up just a few times. This chain connects TRBV20-1 to TRBJ1-5; 7 nucleotides line up with TRBD1. Per germline, CDR1 DFQATT and CDR2 SNEGSKA (reference sequence). This CDR3 has 17 amino acids. With 0 bases clipped from V and 5 bases from J, the junction kept 13 bases outside the gene matches. The CDR3 loop is CSARDPLNRGGHQPQHF. CDR3 bases: TGCAGTGCTAGAGATCCCCTCAACAGGGGCGGTCATCAGCCCCAGCATTTT.

The chain employs TRBV14 and TRBJ1-3; no clear D gene. Trimming took off 5 bases at V and 2 bases at J, with 13 bases between the two ends. This CDR3 contains 15 residues. Germline lookup yields CDR1 SGHDN and CDR2 FVKESK. The CDR3 reads CASSSRLPPGNTIYF. CDR3 DNA sequence: TGTGCCAGCAGCTCAAGACTACCCCCTGGAAACACCATATATTTT. The complete variable domain, with remaining parts taken from reference TRBV14 and TRBJ1-3, reads EAGVTQFPSHSVIEKGQTVTLRCDPISGHDNLYWYRRVMGKEIKFLLHFVKESKQDESGMPNNRFLAERTGGTYSTLKVQPAELEDSGVYFCASSSRLPPGNTIYFGEGSWLTVV.

The V gene is TRBV12-3 or TRBV12-4, the J gene TRBJ2-2, with 10 bases aligning to TRBD1. The J segment lost 6 bases and the V segment lost 6 bases, leaving 7 bases of the junction unmatched. This CDR3 comprises 15 residues. The CDR3 sequence: CASSSGQGEAGELFF. In DNA, the CDR3 is TGTGCCAGCAGCTCTGGACAGGGGGAGGCCGGGGAGCTGTTTTTT.

This clonotype appeared once. One base away lies a much larger clone, so this may be a sequencing read error. V and J are TRBV29-1 and TRBJ2-3; D unclear. CDR3 length: 15 residues. Germline V gene data show CDR1 as SQVTM and CDR2 as ANQGSEA. V lost 3 bases, J lost 3 bases, and 16 bases lay in between. The CDR3 is CSVDRPVGLTDTQYF. For the CDR3, the DNA is TGCAGCGTTGACAGGCCGGTGGGCCTGACAGATACGCAGTATTTT.

This sequence joins TRBV5-1 and TRBJ1-2; no clear D gene. Per the germline V gene, CDR1 is SGHRS and CDR2 is YFSETQ. Trimming took off 0 bases at V and 6 bases at J, with 9 bases between the two ends. The CDR3 is 13 amino acids. The CDR3 spells CASSLDGGNGYTF. CDR3 bases: TGCGCCAGCAGCTTGGATGGAGGGAATGGCTACACCTTC.

The chain carries TRBV9 and TRBJ1-6; a possible D gene is TRBD1 (6 bases). The germline CDR1 and CDR2 sequences are SGDLS and YYNGEE. V lost 3 bases to trimming and J lost 9 bases, with 13 bases between them. CDR3 length: 14 amino acids. Here the CDR3 reads CASSGTGARSPLHF. CDR3 nucleotide sequence: TGTGCCAGCAGCGGGACGGGGGCTCGTTCACCCCTCCACTTT. Complete variable domain (other parts from reference TRBV9 and TRBJ1-6): DSGVTQTPKHLITATGQRVTLRCSPRSGDLSVYWYQQSLDQGLQFLIQYYNGEERAKGNILERFSAQQFPDLHSELNLSSLELGDSALYFCASSGTGARSPLHFGNGTRLTVT.

This clonotype was counted ten times or more. The rearrangement links TRBV7-2 to TRBJ2-7; 7 bases line up with TRBD1. V lost 6 bases, J lost 3 bases, and 8 bases stayed unmatched. The germline CDR1 and CDR2 sequences are SGHTA and FQGNSA. The CDR3 has 14 residues. The CDR3 loop reads CASREGTVGYEQYF. The CDR3 bases are TGTGCCAGCAGAGAAGGGACAGTCGGCTACGAGCAGTACTTC.

The J gene is TRBJ2-1, the V gene TRBV6-2 or TRBV6-3; D is perhaps TRBD1 (6 bases). CDR1 and CDR2 (germline): MNHEY, SVGEGT. The V end was cut by 6 bases, the J end by 6 bases, with 15 bases between. CDR3 length: 14 residues. The CDR3 DNA sequence: TGTGCCAGCAGGGAAACAGGGATCGGCAATGAGCAGTTCTTC. Translating gives CASRETGIGNEQFF.

This clonotype came up a few times. The V gene is TRBV5-1, the J gene TRBJ2-1; 8 bases map to TRBD2. V shed 6 bases and J 8 bases; nucleotides not matched to a gene: 13. Germline loops: CDR1 SGHRS, CDR2 YFSETQ. The CDR3 extends over 15 amino acids. CDR3 DNA sequence: TGCGCCAGCAACCCGCTCCGGACTAGCTGGGATGAGCAGTTCTTC. This encodes CASNPLRTSWDEQFF.

The CDR3 loop is CSVQQPPSTGELFF. Here the CDR3 DNA reads TGCAGCGTCCAGCAGCCCCCTAGCACCGGGGAGCTGTTTTTT. The chain is built from TRBV29-1 and TRBJ2-2; no clear D. The V gene's germline CDR1 is SQVTM and CDR2 ANQGSEA. This CDR3 has 14 amino acids. V gave up 6 bases and J gave up 4 bases, with 15 bases separating them.

This chain links TRBV4-1 with TRBJ2-1; D ambiguous. Germline assignment: CDR1 MGHRA and CDR2 YSYEKL. Trimming removed 4 bases at V and 9 bases at J, with 16 bases between. CDR3 length equals 14 residues. This CDR3 reads CASSPSRLVIEQFF. Written as DNA, the CDR3 is TGCGCCAGCAGCCCCTCTAGACTTGTCATTGAGCAGTTCTTC.